A single sample is the source of the 29 T cell receptor beta chains below, sequenced in a study of T cells in women clearing cervical HPV infection. Clones were sequenced by immunoSEQ multiplex PCR, and TCRdb holds only the in-frame ones, with some missing. Here the sample table reports 25,000 to 30,000 clones. The material sequenced was blood buffy coat. These receptors all come from a woman aged 18 to 75 with a cervical HPV16 infection that either progressed to CIN3+ or cleared (not recorded which).

As concerns this clone: The read ends 3 residues before the CDR3 terminus; that terminus is restored from the germline J gene. The rearrangement links TRBV27 to TRBJ2-1; tentative D call: TRBD2 (5 bases). V gave up 5 bases and J gave up 8 bases, with 10 bases separating them. Germline loops: CDR1 MNHEY, CDR2 SMNVEV (reference sequence). The CDR3 spans 12 residues. The DNA read from the CDR3 is TGTGCCAGCAGTCATACTAGTGATGAG. As protein: CASSHTSDE. The CDR3 in its entirety is CASSHTSDEQFF.

As for this clone: The missing CDR3 end, 3 residues past where the read stops, is filled in from the germline J gene. This chain connects TRBV7-3 to TRBJ2-1; 8 positions agree with TRBD2. V shed 5 bases, J shed 4 bases, and the junction held 10 bases outside the gene matches. CDR3 length equals 16 residues. CDR1 is SGHTA, CDR2 FQGTGA, per germline. The part of the CDR3 DNA that was read is TGTGCCAGCAGCCCTGACGGGGGGGCGACATACAATGAG. It encodes CASSPDGGATYNE. The CDR3 in its entirety is CASSPDGGATYNEQFF. Based on the CDR3 plus reference TRBV7-3 and TRBJ2-1, the full variable domain is GAGVSQTPSNKVTEKGKYVELRCDPISGHTALYWYRQSLGQGPEFLIYFQGTGAADDSGLPNDRFFAVRPEGSVSTLKIQRTERGDSAVYLCASSPDGGATYNEQFFGPGTRLTVL.

Details on this clone: The read finishes 3 residues shy of the CDR3 end, and the germline J gene is used to complete it. This chain joins TRBV20-1 and TRBJ2-4, with TRBD1 identical over 8 bases. This CDR3 is 15 amino acids long. The trim removed 7 bases at V and 0 bases at J, leaving 8 bases unmatched. Germline loops: CDR1 DFQATT, CDR2 SNEGSKA (reference sequence). The sequenced part of the CDR3 DNA is TGCAGTGTGCAGGGGGCCCTACTAGCCAAAAACATT. It codes for CSVQGALLAKNI. The CDR3 reads in full as CSVQGALLAKNIQYF.

To note about this clone: The CDR3 goes on 3 residues after the read ends, and that part is filled in from the germline J gene. The chain joins TRBV6-1 to TRBJ2-4; D gene unclear. The germline gives CDR1 MNHNS, CDR2 SASEGT. The CDR3 sequence is 13 residues long. This CDR3 is CASSEATLRVQYF. CDR3 DNA, as far as it was read: TGTGCCAGCAGTGAAGCCACCCTTCGGGTT.

Note on this clone: The read finishes 3 residues shy of the CDR3 end, and the germline J gene is used to complete it. The V gene is TRBV11-2, the J gene TRBJ2-5; tentative D call: TRBD1 (5 bases). The V end lost 3 bases, the J end lost 4 bases, and 6 bases lay between the germline ends. The CDR3 is made up of 12 amino acids. Germline V gene lookup returns CDR1 SGHAT and CDR2 FQNNGV. The DNA read from the CDR3 is TGTGCCAGCAGCTTGGGGCGAGAGACC. It specifies CASSLGRET. The whole CDR3 sequence is CASSLGRETQYF.

Comments on this clone: The CDR3 end lies 3 residues beyond the end of the read and is filled in from the germline J gene. This chain joins TRBV7-3 and TRBJ1-2, with no clear D. The CDR3 loop spans 12 amino acids. The germline V gene encodes CDR1 SGHTA and CDR2 FQGTGA. CDR3 DNA (partial): TGTGCCAGCAGCTTATCCGCAGATACC. Its translation: CASSLSADT. The full CDR3 reads CASSLSADTYTF.

As concerns this clone: The read falls 3 residues short of the CDR3 end, and the missing part is taken from the germline J gene. V usage is TRBV7-9 and J usage is TRBJ1-4; the match to TRBD1 covers 7 bases. J was trimmed by 8 bases and V by 6 bases; bases with no gene match: 9. The CDR3 has 14 residues. Germline loops: CDR1 SEHNR, CDR2 FQNEAQ (reference sequence). The CDR3 spells CASSSDAGQEKLFF. The DNA read from the CDR3 is TGTGCCAGCAGTTCGGACGCGGGACAGGAAAAA.

A remark on this clone: Read coverage stops 3 residues before the CDR3 terminus; the germline J gene supplies the remainder. This chain connects TRBV6-4 to TRBJ2-3; 12 positions agree with TRBD2. This CDR3 spans 16 amino acids. In germline, CDR1 is MRHNA, CDR2 SNTAGT. CDR3 DNA, as far as it was read: TGTGCCAGCAGTCCGACTAGCGGGAGAACCCAAGAGACG. Protein: CASSPTSGRTQET. The entire CDR3 reads CASSPTSGRTQETQYF.

For this clone: The read finishes 3 residues shy of the CDR3 end, and the germline J gene is used to complete it. The chain has TRBV6-2 or TRBV6-3 and TRBJ1-2; D possibly corresponds to TRBD1 (5 bases). CDR3 length equals 13 residues. The germline CDR1 and CDR2 sequences are MNHEY and SVGEGT. V lost 6 bases to trimming and J lost 7 bases, with 15 bases between them. CDR3 sequence: CASSHGGESGYTF. CDR3 DNA (partial): TGTGCCAGCAGCCACGGGGGGGAAAGTGGC.

As concerns this clone: With the read ending 3 residues before the CDR3 end, the germline J gene is used to fill in that end. This chain links TRBV5-1 with TRBJ1-4; the match to TRBD1 covers 7 bases. The germline V gene encodes CDR1 SGHRS and CDR2 YFSETQ. V gave up 4 bases and J gave up 3 bases; unmatched junction bases: 6. The CDR3 is made up of 15 amino acids. CDR3 bases read: TGCGCCAGCAGCACGACAGGGCGATCTAATGAAAAA. Protein product: CASSTTGRSNEK. The complete CDR3 sequence is CASSTTGRSNEKLFF.

About this clone itself: Read sequence stops 3 residues before the CDR3 end, and the germline J gene provides the missing end. The V call is TRBV4-2, the J call TRBJ2-7, with D possibly being TRBD2 (5 bases). Between the trimmed V and J ends, which lost 0 bases and 2 bases, there was a span of 11 bases. This CDR3 has 15 residues. The germline CDR1 and CDR2 sequences are LGHNA and YNFKEQ. The chain's CDR3 is CASSQELAYPYEQYF. The covered CDR3 bases are TGTGCCAGCAGCCAAGAGTTAGCGTATCCCTACGAG.

In the case of this clone: The read is 3 residues too short to cover the CDR3 end, so that end is filled in from the germline J gene. The chain is built from TRBV24-1 and TRBJ2-1; 10 nucleotides align to TRBD2. CDR3 length: 16 amino acids. Unmatched junction bases numbered 11, after V lost 5 bases and J lost 8 bases. Germline V gene sequence: CDR1 KGHDR, CDR2 SFDVKD. The CDR3 is CATSASTSGIIDEQFF. CDR3 DNA, as far as it was read: TGTGCCACCAGTGCTTCTACTAGCGGGATTATCGATGAG.

To note about this clone: The observed sequence ends 3 residues before the CDR3 terminus, with the missing tail filled in from the germline J gene. The V gene is TRBV7-2, the J gene TRBJ2-2; D might be TRBD1 (5 bases). V lost 8 bases, J lost 4 bases, and 14 bases lay in between. The CDR3 runs 14 residues. Per the germline V gene, CDR1 is SGHTA and CDR2 is FQGNSA. CDR3 residues: CASGYRSGTGELFF. The CDR3 bases that were read are TGTGCCAGCGGGTACAGGTCGGGCACCGGGGAG. Combining the CDR3 with reference TRBV7-2 and TRBJ2-2 gives the whole variable domain GAGVSQSPSNKVTEKGKDVELRCDPISGHTALYWYRQSLGQGLEFLIYFQGNSAPDKSGLPSDRFSAERTGGSVSTLTIQRTQQEDSAVYLCASGYRSGTGELFFGEGSRLTVL.

Concerning this clone itself: The read finishes 3 residues shy of the CDR3 end, and the germline J gene is used to complete it. The chain employs TRBV19 and TRBJ2-7, with 9 bases matching TRBD1. Germline V gene sequence: CDR1 LNHDA, CDR2 SQIVND (reference sequence). The CDR3 has 14 amino acids. V gave up 8 bases and J gave up 1 base; unmatched junction bases: 6. The CDR3 reads CASRPGQGSYEQYF. The part of the CDR3 DNA that was read is TGTGCCAGTCGACCGGGACAGGGTTCCTACGAG.

Turning to this clone: The read falls 3 residues short of the CDR3 end, and the missing part is taken from the germline J gene. The V and J genes are TRBV18 and TRBJ2-1, with D perhaps given as TRBD1 or TRBD2 (6 bases each). V gave up 1 base and J gave up 3 bases, with 10 bases separating them. CDR3 length: 15 residues. CDR1 is KGHSH, CDR2 LQKENI, per germline. The CDR3 sequence: CASSPQEGVYNEQFF. The CDR3 bases that were read are TGTGCCAGCTCACCACAGGAGGGGGTCTACAATGAG.

Regarding this clone: The read is 3 residues too short to cover the CDR3 end, so that end is filled in from the germline J gene. This chain joins TRBV19 and TRBJ1-5, with D perhaps TRBD1 (6 bases). The CDR3 totals 19 residues. The V and J ends lost 0 bases and 2 bases respectively, with 20 bases between them. Germline V gives CDR1 LNHDA, CDR2 SQIVND (reference sequence). Incomplete CDR3 DNA: TGTGCCAGTAGTATAGACCTAAAAAAGGGACACTTTGGCAATCAGCCC. Translation: CASSIDLKKGHFGNQP. Given in full, the CDR3 is CASSIDLKKGHFGNQPQHF.

To note about this clone: The read gets to within 3 residues of the CDR3 end, and the germline J gene fills in the rest. The chain combines TRBV20-1 with TRBJ2-5, with D possibly matching TRBD2 (5 bases). Germline-derived CDR1 and CDR2 are DFQATT and SNEGSKA (reference sequence). The V end lost 3 bases, the J end lost 3 bases, and 11 bases lay between the germline ends. The CDR3 covers 13 residues. CDR3 protein: CSARWLLEETQYF. The covered CDR3 bases are TGCAGTGCTAGGTGGCTACTAGAAGAGACC.

Remarks on this clone: The read falls 3 residues short of the CDR3 end, and the missing part is taken from the germline J gene. The rearrangement joins TRBV18 to TRBJ2-6, with D unclear. The CDR3 totals 15 residues. Trimming stripped 1 base from V and 0 bases from J, with 4 bases between. CDR1 is KGHSH and CDR2 is LQKENI in the germline V gene. CDR3: CASSPLSSGANVLTF. CDR3 DNA (partial): TGTGCCAGCTCACCACTCAGCTCTGGGGCCAACGTC.

Comment on this clone: The missing CDR3 end, 3 residues past where the read stops, is filled in from the germline J gene. The V and J genes are TRBV11-2 and TRBJ1-1, with unresolved D. The V end lost 1 base, the J end lost 2 bases, and 8 bases lay between the germline ends. Germline V gene data show CDR1 as SGHAT and CDR2 as FQNNGV. The CDR3 contains 14 residues. The CDR3 DNA, read in part, is TGTGCCAGCAGCTTAGTTTGGGCAAACACTGAA. Encoded protein: CASSLVWANTE. Given in full, the CDR3 is CASSLVWANTEAFF.

The CDR3 reads CSVLQGARSEKLFF. Incomplete CDR3 DNA: TGCAGCGTTCTACAGGGGGCGCGTTCTGAAAAG. The V call is TRBV29-1, the J call TRBJ2-2; 9 bases are shared with TRBD1. The DNA ends 3 residues before the CDR3 does, and the rest of the CDR3 is filled in from the germline J gene. CDR1 is SQVTM and CDR2 is ANQGSEA in the germline V gene. This CDR3 is 14 amino acids long.

As concerns this clone: The read ends 3 residues early relative to the CDR3; the germline J gene fills the gap. The chain combines TRBV11-1 with TRBJ2-7; tentative D call: TRBD1 (6 bases). Germline assignment: CDR1 SGHAT and CDR2 FQDESV (reference sequence). The V and J ends lost 5 bases and 1 base respectively, with 9 bases between them. The CDR3 sequence is 13 residues long. The sequenced CDR3 bases are TGTGCCAGCAGCCACGGACAGTCCTACGAG. This sequence encodes CASSHGQSYE. The full CDR3 sequence reads CASSHGQSYEQYF. The entire variable domain, with the rest obtained from reference TRBV11-1 and TRBJ2-7, is as follows: EAEVAQSPRYKITEKSQAVAFWCDPISGHATLYWYRQILGQGPELLVQFQDESVVDDSQLPKDRFSAERLKGVDSTLKIQPAELGDSAMYLCASSHGQSYEQYFGPGTRLTVT.

Notes on this clone: The read ends 3 residues before the CDR3 terminus; that terminus is restored from the germline J gene. The chain joins TRBV7-3 to TRBJ2-5; D is unclear. CDR3 length: 13 amino acids. Germline lookup yields CDR1 SGHTA and CDR2 FQGTGA. Trimming cost V 2 bases and J 2 bases, with 6 bases left between them. CDR3 loop: CASSLEQQETQYF. The part of the CDR3 DNA that was read is TGTGCCAGCAGCTTAGAACAGCAAGAGACC.

Details on this clone: Read sequence stops 3 residues before the CDR3 end, and the germline J gene provides the missing end. This chain links TRBV7-9 with TRBJ2-2, with TRBD2 as a possible D gene (6 bases). The germline gives CDR1 SEHNR, CDR2 FQNEAQ (reference sequence). The CDR3 has 15 amino acids. Deletions cut 3 bases from V and 3 bases from J, with 11 bases between. CDR3 region: CASSFRGEHTGELFF. The covered CDR3 bases are TGTGCCAGCAGCTTCCGCGGGGAGCACACCGGGGAG.

Regarding this clone: The read is 3 residues too short to cover the CDR3 end, so that end is filled in from the germline J gene. The rearrangement links TRBV18 to TRBJ2-3; possibly TRBD1 for D (6 bases). CDR1 is KGHSH, CDR2 LQKENI, per germline. The CDR3 has 15 residues. CDR3 DNA, as far as it was read: TGTGCCAGCTCACCAAACAGGGCCGTGGGAGAGACG. Residues: CASSPNRAVGET. The full CDR3 sequence reads CASSPNRAVGETQYF.

About this clone: The read stops 3 residues short of the end of the CDR3; the missing end is completed from the germline J gene. This sequence joins TRBV7-2 and TRBJ2-5; maybe TRBD2 (6 bases). The V and J ends lost 1 base and 5 bases respectively, with 11 bases between them. CDR1 SGHTA and CDR2 FQGNSA come from the germline V gene. The CDR3 covers 14 residues. The chain's CDR3 is CASSLDGGRETQYF. The DNA read from the CDR3 is TGTGCCAGCAGCTTAGATGGGGGGAGGGAGACC. Full variable domain (missing parts from reference TRBV7-2 and TRBJ2-5): GAGVSQSPSNKVTEKGKDVELRCDPISGHTALYWYRQSLGQGLEFLIYFQGNSAPDKSGLPSDRFSAERTGGSVSTLTIQRTQQEDSAVYLCASSLDGGRETQYFGPGTRLLVL.

As regards this clone: Read data end 3 residues before the CDR3 end; the end is taken from the germline J gene. The V gene is TRBV19, the J gene TRBJ1-2; D uncertain. V lost 5 bases and J 4 bases, leaving 11 bases between the germline ends. Germline V gene data show CDR1 as LNHDA and CDR2 as SQIVND (reference sequence). The CDR3 has 13 amino acids. The CDR3 sequence: CASSVPQAYGYTF. CDR3 DNA, as far as it was read: TGTGCCAGTAGTGTTCCCCAAGCCTATGGC.

To note about this clone: The CDR3 is cut off 3 residues early in the read; its end comes from the germline J gene. This chain links TRBV20-1 with TRBJ2-7; 8 bases agree with TRBD2. The CDR3 consists of 17 residues. V dropped 3 bases and J dropped 0; count of bases not matched to a gene: 13. Germline values: CDR1 DFQATT, CDR2 SNEGSKA (reference sequence). The part of the CDR3 DNA that was read is TGCAGTGCTAGCGCTTCCCGGGGGGGCCGGAGCTCCTACGAG. It translates to CSASASRGGRSSYE. The full-length CDR3 reads as CSASASRGGRSSYEQYF.

A word on this clone: The sequence runs out 3 residues before the end of the CDR3; the remainder is reconstructed from the germline J gene. The V call is TRBV6-1, the J call TRBJ1-6; D is undetermined. The CDR3 is made up of 13 amino acids. Deletions cut 0 bases from V and 12 bases from J, with 9 bases between. Germline V gene lookup returns CDR1 MNHNS and CDR2 SASEGT. The CDR3 reads CASSEASILPLHF. The sequenced part of the CDR3 DNA is TGTGCCAGCAGTGAAGCTTCTATTTTACCC.

As to this clone: The read terminates 3 residues before the CDR3 end, so the remaining end is supplied by the germline J gene. The rearrangement uses TRBV30 and TRBJ2-2; no clear D. The CDR3 sequence is 11 residues long. V shed 0 bases and J shed 8 bases, with 4 bases lying between them. CDR1 GTSNPN and CDR2 SVGIG come from the germline V gene (reference sequence). CDR3 region: CAWSVSGELFF. Incomplete CDR3 DNA: TGTGCCTGGAGTGTGTCTGGGGAG.